A single sample gave rise to the 6 T cell receptor beta chains below, sequenced in a study of T cells in localized non-small cell lung cancer. Profiling relied on immunoSEQ multiplex PCR, and the TCRdb table lists in-frame clones only, not all of them. The sample includes about 1,600 clones, around 35% seen only once; the top ten take approximately 15%. Sequenced material: normal lung tissue next to the tumor, taken before any cancer treatment. These receptors originate from a female donor of 60 years or more with stage II squamous cell lung carcinoma.

Only one count was recorded for this clone. This rearrangement joins TRBV23-1 to TRBJ1-4, with 8 bases identical to TRBD1. TRBV23-1 is assigned to the ORF class and has an uncertain function. After removal of 0 bases from V and 1 base from J, the junction contained 10 bases not matched to a gene. The CDR3 runs to 19 residues. CDR3 nucleotide sequence: TGCGCCAGCAGTCAATCTGAAGGGCAGGGGGCTCAAACTAATGAAAAACTGTTTTTT. Translating gives CASSQSEGQGAQTNEKLFF.

Judged by abundance, this clone is medium-sized. V usage is TRBV11-3 and J usage is TRBJ2-4; 9 positions match TRBD2. The CDR3 sequence is 14 residues long. Per the germline V gene, CDR1 is SGHNT and CDR2 is YENEEA. V was pared by 5 bases and J by 4 bases, with 3 bases of the junction left unmatched. As DNA, the CDR3 is TGTGCCAGCAGCACTAGCGGGCCAAAAAACATTCAGTACTTC. It translates to CASSTSGPKNIQYF.

Relative to its sample, this clone is medium-sized. The chain uses TRBV9 and TRBJ2-3; 7 nucleotides line up with TRBD2. CDR3 length: 15 amino acids. J was trimmed by 4 bases and V by 3 bases; bases with no gene match: 8. Germline CDR1 SGDLS, CDR2 YYNGEE. CDR3 loop: CASSASQGGPDTQYF. CDR3 in DNA: TGTGCCAGCAGCGCGAGCCAGGGAGGGCCAGATACGCAGTATTTT.

J is TRBJ2-1 and V is TRBV6-8; the D is unclear. Germline V gives CDR1 MNHGY, CDR2 SAAAGT. V shed 2 bases and J shed 2 bases, with 4 bases lying between them. CDR3 length equals 13 residues. In DNA, the CDR3 is TGTGCCAGCAGTTACGACACCTACAATGAGCAGTTCTTC. It yields the protein CASSYDTYNEQFF.

The chain uses TRBV5-1 and TRBJ1-1; 8 bases are shared with TRBD1. After removal of 4 bases from V and 1 base from J, the junction contained 6 bases not matched to a gene. Germline V gene lookup returns CDR1 SGHRS and CDR2 YFSETQ. CDR3 size: 15 residues. CDR3 sequence: CASSLTGGRNTEAFF. DNA of the CDR3: TGCGCCAGCAGCCTTACAGGGGGGAGGAACACTGAAGCTTTCTTT.

V usage is TRBV18 and J usage is TRBJ1-1; 7 nucleotides line up with TRBD1. The CDR3 consists of 15 residues. Germline V lookup: CDR1 KGHSH, CDR2 LQKENI. J lost 2 bases, V lost 3 bases, and 6 bases had no gene match. This CDR3 reads CASSPWTGGNTEAFF. In nucleotides, the CDR3 is TGTGCCAGCTCACCGTGGACAGGTGGAAACACTGAAGCTTTCTTT.